This T cell receptor beta chain was obtained from a study of molecular identifiers for immune sequencing clone quantification. Study-wide results and limits: Clonotypes surpassing 20 RNA copies contained over 97% of effector molecules, versus under 1% in naive cells.

Preparation methods for the bulk TCR libraries were those previously described, with listed TCR primers. MiXCR, run by TCRdb on the PCR reads, gives a single entry per CDR3 protein. This table holds about 10,000 distinct CDR3 sequences, about a fifth found once. In germline, CDR1 is MNHEY, CDR2 SVGAGI. The CDR3 has 20 amino acids. Naive CD8 T cells were FACS-sorted by CD8+CD4-CCR7+CD45RA+ markers. Regarding this clonotype: Antigen unknown. At one boundary the junction diverges from the germline segment, which might be a read error.

The chain recombines TRBV6-5 with TRBJ2-6; D is perhaps TRBD1 (5 bases). The sequenced sample consisted of naive CD8+ T cells from blood, with Jurkat cell RNA spiked in. The subset was: FACS-sorted CD8+CD4-CCR7+CD45RA+ naive T cells. The clonotype originates from a human donor in good health. Some libraries in this study had Jurkat cell RNA spiked in. This chain's CDR3 is CASSYPDKSYLVSEANVLTF. The CDR3 DNA reads TGTGCCAGCAGTTACCCGGACAAGAGCTACCTAGTATCTGAGGCCAACGTCCTAACTTTC.